The rows below give T cell receptor beta chains drawn from one sample of a study of blood T cells in healthy people across ages. MiXCR, applied by TCRdb to the 5' RACE reads, yields one record per CDR3 protein. Here the sample spans roughly 730,000 distinct CDR3 sequences, 56% being singletons. Sequencing input: blood. The receptors stem from a man aged 40-49 years in good health. CDR3s include the opening cysteine and the closing phenylalanine or tryptophan. Fields, in order: J gene, D gene, V gene, clone size, CDR3 DNA, CDR3 protein. D genes are given only for firm matches. Only part of the rows carry a size: once, few, many, or a class if the clone is expanded.

TRBJ2-1 | TRBD1 | TRBV28 | NA | TGTGCCAGCAGTTTAGGGACAGACTTCAATGAGCAGTTCTTC | CASSLGTDFNEQFF
TRBJ1-4 | NA | TRBV10-3 | NA | TGTGCCATACGGGATCCAACTAATGAAAAACTGTTTTTT | CAIRDPTNEKLFF
TRBJ2-3 | TRBD2 | TRBV20-1 | once | TGCAGTGCCTCTCCGGGGGGGATAAATACGCAGTATTTT | CSASPGGINTQYF
TRBJ2-3 | TRBD1 | TRBV28 | NA | TGTGCCAGCACCGCCCTAGGGACAGGGAAAACAGATACGCAGTATTTT | CASTALGTGKTDTQYF
TRBJ1-2 | NA | TRBV25-1 | NA | TGTGCCAGCAGTGTGGGGGATGGCTACACCTTC | CASSVGDGYTF
TRBJ1-1 | NA | TRBV7-9 | NA | TGTGCCAGCAGCTTAGCGGCAGGGGAGGTAGCGGAAGCTTTCTTT | CASSLAAGEVAEAFF
TRBJ1-2 | NA | TRBV7-2 | few | TGTGTCCAATCTCAGGCTAACTATGGCTACACCTTC | CVQSQANYGYTF
TRBJ2-5 | NA | TRBV4-2 | NA | TGTGCCAGCAGCCAAGATATGCGGGGATTCCTGGCGGAGCAGTACTTC | CASSQDMRGFLAEQYF
TRBJ1-4 | NA | TRBV12-3/TRBV12-4 | NA | TGTGCCAGCAGTCCAGGACAAGCCCGGAATGAAAAACTGTTTTTT | CASSPGQARNEKLFF
TRBJ2-5 | TRBD2 | TRBV4-2 | NA | TGTGCCAGCAGCCAAGCATCGGCTAGCGGCCCGGAGACCCAGTACTTC | CASSQASASGPETQYF
TRBJ2-5 | TRBD2 | TRBV28 | few | TGTGCCAGCAGGGAACTAGCGGGACAGGAGACCCAGTACTTC | CASRELAGQETQYF
TRBJ2-3 | TRBD2 | TRBV5-1 | NA | TGCGCCAGCAGTCGACTAGCGGGAGGGCCCGGGAGCACACAGGTAGTAGATACGCAGTATTTT | CASSRLAGGPGSTQVVDTQYF
TRBJ1-2 | TRBD1 | TRBV7-2 | NA | TGTGCCGCCGGACAGGGTCGGGTTGGAGGCTACACCTTC | CAAGQGRVGGYTF
TRBJ2-5 | NA | TRBV6-6 | once | TGTGCCAGCAGTACCACGAGCGAGTGGGGGGAGCAGTACTTC | CASSTTSEWGEQYF
TRBJ2-5 | TRBD1 | TRBV28 | NA | TGTGCCAGCAGTCTAAGTCCGGGACAGATACAAGAGACCCAGTACTTC | CASSLSPGQIQETQYF
TRBJ1-2 | TRBD1 | TRBV25-1 | NA | TGTGCCAGCACGGCAGGGGGCGCTGATGGCTACACCTTC | CASTAGGADGYTF
TRBJ2-1 | TRBD2 | TRBV20-1 | NA | TGCAGATCGGGGGGGCGTGACAATGAGCAGTTCTTC | CRSGGRDNEQFF
TRBJ2-4 | NA | TRBV13 | few | TGTGCCAGCAGCGCAGGGACGGCCCAGTACTTC | CASSAGTAQYF